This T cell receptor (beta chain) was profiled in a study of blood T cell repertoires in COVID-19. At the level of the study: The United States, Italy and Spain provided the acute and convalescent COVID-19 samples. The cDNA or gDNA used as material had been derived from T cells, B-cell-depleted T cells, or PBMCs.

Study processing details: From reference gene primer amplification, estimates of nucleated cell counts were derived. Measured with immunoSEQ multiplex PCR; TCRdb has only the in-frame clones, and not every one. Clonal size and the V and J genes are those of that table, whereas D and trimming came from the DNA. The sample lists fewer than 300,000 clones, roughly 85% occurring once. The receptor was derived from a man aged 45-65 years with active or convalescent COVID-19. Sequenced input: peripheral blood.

The DNA for the CDR3 is TGTGCCAGCAGTAAGGGGGCCCCCGGGGAGCTGTTTTTT. Its protein product is CASSKGAPGELFF. The genes are TRBV12-3 or TRBV12-4 and TRBJ2-2, with TRBD1 identical over 7 bases. V lost 5 bases, J lost 6 bases, and 3 bases stayed unmatched. The CDR3 loop spans 13 amino acids.